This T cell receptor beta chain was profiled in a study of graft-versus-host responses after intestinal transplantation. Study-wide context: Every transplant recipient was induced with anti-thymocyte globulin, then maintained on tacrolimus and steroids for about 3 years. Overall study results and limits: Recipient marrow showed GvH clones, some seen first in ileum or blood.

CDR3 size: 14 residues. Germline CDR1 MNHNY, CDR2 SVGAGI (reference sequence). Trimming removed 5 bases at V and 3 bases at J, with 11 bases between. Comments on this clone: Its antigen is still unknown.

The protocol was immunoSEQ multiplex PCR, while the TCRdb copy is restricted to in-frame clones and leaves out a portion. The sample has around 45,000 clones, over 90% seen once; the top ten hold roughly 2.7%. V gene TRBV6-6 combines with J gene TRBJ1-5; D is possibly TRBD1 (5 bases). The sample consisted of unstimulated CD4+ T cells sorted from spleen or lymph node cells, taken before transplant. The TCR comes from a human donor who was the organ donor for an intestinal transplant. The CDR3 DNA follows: TGTGCCAGCAGTCCTATGGGGCTCAATCAGCCCCAGCATTTT. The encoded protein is CASSPMGLNQPQHF.